This record covers a single TCR beta chain. Antigen unknown. The data were taken from a study of cytomegalovirus exposure and HLA in healthy donors. General study points: The CMV antigen specificity of three CMV-associated chains was confirmed through in vitro analysis.

The PCR employed 60 Vbeta primers together with 13 Jbeta primers. Produced via immunoSEQ multiplex PCR; TCRdb's table is partial and in-frame only. The sample yields approximately 170,000 clones, over 75% seen once. The CDR3 loop spans 15 amino acids. Trimming took off 2 bases at V and 6 bases at J, with 17 bases between the two ends. CDR1 and CDR2 from the germline V gene are MNHEY and SVGAGI. This receptor was identified in a male donor in good health and CMV-seronegative. The specimen was PBMCs. The genes are TRBV6-5 and TRBJ2-7; D call uncertain. DNA for the CDR3: TGTGCCAGCAGTTACCCGGGTTCCAGCTGGCCCGAGCAGTACTTC. It yields the protein CASSYPGSSWPEQYF.